A selection of T cell receptor beta chains follows, all from one sample in a study of CXCR3-negative and CXCR3-positive naive CD8 T cells. TCRdb reanalyzed the 5' RACE reads and collapses them to one entry per CDR3 protein, without DNA. Its listing shows roughly 100,000 distinct CDR3 sequences. The specimen sequenced was naive CXCR3+ CD8+ T cells from blood. These receptors were collected from a human donor in good health. Some clones in this sample may be carry-over from other donors' samples. The CDR3 runs from the conserved cysteine through the conserved F or W.

v_gene: TRBV3-1
j_gene: TRBJ2-1
CDR3aa: CASSQGTSGRGSYNEQFF

v_gene: TRBV25-1
j_gene: TRBJ1-2
CDR3aa: CASSVNSPRGGYTF

v_gene: TRBV6-5
j_gene: TRBJ2-2
CDR3aa: CASSSGTGGGTGELFF

v_gene: TRBV28
j_gene: TRBJ1-2
CDR3aa: CASSLLRGQGYTF

v_gene: TRBV29-1
j_gene: TRBJ2-2
CDR3aa: CSVEDGYDRAAGELFF

v_gene: TRBV18
j_gene: TRBJ1-1
CDR3aa: CASAPSPGASLNTEAFF

v_gene: TRBV12-3/TRBV12-4
j_gene: TRBJ1-6
CDR3aa: CATSGQGGNSPLHF

v_gene: TRBV15
j_gene: TRBJ2-5
CDR3aa: CATSNPHALGQETQYF

v_gene: TRBV29-1
j_gene: TRBJ2-3
CDR3aa: CSVVSGADGTDTQYF

v_gene: TRBV7-9
j_gene: TRBJ1-1
CDR3aa: CASSSTGGYGNTEAFF

v_gene: TRBV20-1
j_gene: TRBJ2-7
CDR3aa: CSARTRDSYEQYF

v_gene: TRBV5-1
j_gene: TRBJ2-1
CDR3aa: CASSLGLGLDEQFF

v_gene: TRBV29-1
j_gene: TRBJ2-1
CDR3aa: CSAWPYVVREGDEQFF

v_gene: TRBV5-1
j_gene: TRBJ2-7
CDR3aa: CASSLAGQGTYEQYF

v_gene: TRBV29-1
j_gene: TRBJ2-5
CDR3aa: CGANTGTGGETQYF

v_gene: TRBV6-6
j_gene: TRBJ1-2
CDR3aa: CASSTTGEYYGYTF

v_gene: TRBV7-9
j_gene: TRBJ1-5
CDR3aa: CASSADNQPQHF

v_gene: TRBV20-1
j_gene: TRBJ1-1
CDR3aa: CSARDGGNTEAFF

v_gene: TRBV24-1
j_gene: TRBJ2-3
CDR3aa: CATSDPRAPGTDTQYF

v_gene: TRBV5-1
j_gene: TRBJ2-3
CDR3aa: CASSTQGAGTDTQYF

v_gene: TRBV5-1
j_gene: TRBJ2-3
CDR3aa: CASNLLGGGATDTPYF

v_gene: TRBV15
j_gene: TRBJ1-6
CDR3aa: CATSGRQAPNSPLHF

v_gene: TRBV28
j_gene: TRBJ2-1
CDR3aa: CASSLLTGLSSYNEQFF

v_gene: TRBV7-6
j_gene: TRBJ2-3
CDR3aa: CASGGGATDTQYF

v_gene: TRBV12-3/TRBV12-4
j_gene: TRBJ1-1
CDR3aa: CASSLFGPNTEAFF

v_gene: TRBV20-1
j_gene: TRBJ2-6
CDR3aa: CSAYNQWGTGANVLTF

v_gene: TRBV27
j_gene: TRBJ1-1
CDR3aa: CASPLQGVNTEAFF